Below, one T cell receptor (beta chain) is given with its context. The clone's antigen remains unknown. Per-nucleotide qualities are absent, and no much larger clonotype sits a single base away. Taken from cysteine to phenylalanine, the CDR3 has 15 residues. The entry retains the CDR3 DNA only, 45 bases that are in frame from base 1. The germline V gene sets CDR1 to ENHRY and CDR2 to SYGVKD. The germline V end is reduced by 4 bases and the J end by 7 bases; junction bases left unmatched: 9. Sequencing took place on an Illumina NovaSeq 6000. Using 5'RACE with constant-segment primers, TCRalpha and TCRbeta cDNA libraries were constructed, with sample barcodes and unique molecular identifiers added in the process. Trizol reagent was used to extract RNA from every sample. The libraries were amplified in two PCR steps, and the second step added a second sample barcode and Illumina TruSeq adapters. Libraries were sequenced on an Illumina NovaSeq with 2 x 150 bp paired-end reads. The authors' analysis ran thus. With migec v1.2.7, reads were demultiplexed and then collapsed into UMI-guided consensus sequences. Using mixcr v2.1.11, UMI consensuses were aligned to TRA and TRB V and J templates and then assembled into clonotypes. A clonotype was counted as expanded or contracted only when both edgeR and NoisET called the clonotype significant, with the noise models trained on biological replicates. edgeR calls used a false discovery rate-adjusted p below 0.01 and a log2 fold-change threshold of 1. PCA with hierarchical clustering of max-normalized trajectories of the 1000 most abundant clonotypes was used as exploratory dynamics analysis. Separately sequenced CD4+ and CD8+ repertoires were used to assign a CD4 or CD8 phenotype to each responding clone. TCRdb handled the public reads itself, with Q25 trimming in fastp and clone calling in MiXCR, and kept productive beta chains. Under each unique CDR3 protein, matching rows form one entry showing the most common genes and DNA. TCRdb assigned the V and J calls; the authors' analysis was not used. This sample lists some 320,000 distinct CDR3 sequences; roughly an eighth were detected once. Of the sample, 20% to 25% falls within the top ten clones.

Ficoll-Paque density gradient centrifugation was used to isolate PBMCs. The sample originates from a study of T-cell memory formation after mild COVID-19 (dated by TCRdb to the early 2020s). About the study as a whole: TCR sequence clusters from the two donors were found to be largely donor specific. The cohort comprised two young, previously healthy adult volunteers, one female and one male. In two donors, T-cell clones that expanded and contracted after mild COVID-19 were followed by sequencing TCRalpha and TCRbeta repertoires longitudinally. Overall results and qualifications from the work: Balanced CD4/CD8 phenotypes were observed for clones contracting from day 15 to 85, whereas a bias towards CD4+ was observed for a second wave of clones expanding from day 15 to 37. Contracting CD4+ clones turned up mainly in the CM and EM memory subsets, whereas EMRA was where CD8+ clones were enriched. The detection of some responding clones in pre-infection memory suggests that pre-existing cross-reactive memory T cells joined the SARS-CoV-2 response. The second-wave clones that peaked on day 37 were not confirmed to be SARS-CoV-2 specific. The study included only a couple of mild cases, and larger cohorts that include severe cases with pre-infection samples were judged to be necessary.

The source of this sequence is a young man who had mild COVID-19 (a few samples of this study predate the infection). The sample titles of this study are shuffled in the database, so cell type and time point are left out; the donor was told from shared clones. The chain joins TRBV10-3 to TRBJ2-5; 10 bases in the junction line up with TRBD2. The specimen sequenced was PBMCs or a T cell subset sorted from them (not recorded which). At the DNA level, the sequence is TGTGCCATCAGTGTAGCTAGCGGGGGCATGGGGACCCAGTACTTC. This gives the protein CAISVASGGMGTQYF.